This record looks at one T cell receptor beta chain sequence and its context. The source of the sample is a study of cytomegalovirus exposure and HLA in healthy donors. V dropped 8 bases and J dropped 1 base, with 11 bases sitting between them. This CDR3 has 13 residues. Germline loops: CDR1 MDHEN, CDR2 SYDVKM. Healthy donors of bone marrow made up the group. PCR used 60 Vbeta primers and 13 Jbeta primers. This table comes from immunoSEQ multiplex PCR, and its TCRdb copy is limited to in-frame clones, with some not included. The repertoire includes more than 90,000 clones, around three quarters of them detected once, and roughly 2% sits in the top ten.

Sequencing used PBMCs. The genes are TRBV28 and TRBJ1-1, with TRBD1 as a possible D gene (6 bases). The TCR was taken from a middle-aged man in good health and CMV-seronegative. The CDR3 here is CASDTGRNTEAFF. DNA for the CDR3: TGTGCCAGCGACACAGGGAGGAACACTGAAGCTTTCTTT.